Each of the 26 T cell receptor beta chains below was sequenced from the same sample in a study of blood T cell repertoires in COVID-19. Sequencing was performed with immunoSEQ multiplex PCR; in TCRdb, only in-frame clones are kept and a portion is missing. The table includes roughly 110,000 clones, approximately 88% detected once. The sample comprised peripheral blood. The receptors come from a man aged 50 to 60 with active or convalescent COVID-19.

The rearrangement uses TRBV5-1 and TRBJ1-4; tentative D call: TRBD1 (6 bases). The V gene's germline CDR1 is SGHRS and CDR2 YFSETQ. CDR3 length: 15 amino acids. V gave up 4 bases and J gave up 5 bases, with 15 bases separating them. CDR3 nucleotide sequence: TGCGCCAGCAGCCGGGGCCGGACAGAGAATGAAAAACTGTTTTTT. Protein: CASSRGRTENEKLFF.

V gene TRBV19 combines with J gene TRBJ2-1, with 7 bases matching TRBD2. V trimming: 4 bases; J trimming: 3 bases; junction bases outside the gene matches: 3. The CDR3 is made up of 14 amino acids. Germline V gene lookup returns CDR1 LNHDA and CDR2 SQIVND (reference sequence). The CDR3 DNA is TGTGCCAGTAGTACCTGGACTAGCTACAATGAGCAGTTCTTC. This sequence encodes CASSTWTSYNEQFF.

The chain recombines TRBV24-1 with TRBJ2-2; no clear D. V lost 8 bases and J 4 bases, leaving 10 bases between the germline ends. From germline, CDR1 is KGHDR and CDR2 SFDVKD. The CDR3 is 13 amino acids. The CDR3 sequence: CATTRGSTGELFF. In DNA, the CDR3 is TGTGCCACCACCCGAGGCAGCACCGGGGAGCTGTTTTTT.

V usage is TRBV2 and J usage is TRBJ1-2, with TRBD1 identical over 7 bases. CDR1 is SNHLY and CDR2 is FYNNEI in the germline V gene. V was pared by 2 bases and J by 5 bases, with 8 bases of the junction left unmatched. This CDR3 contains 15 residues. CDR3 DNA sequence: TGTGCCAGCAGTGAACGAAGACAGGGCTTATATGGCTACACCTTC. Protein: CASSERRQGLYGYTF.

The chain links TRBV14 to TRBJ1-3; tentatively, D is TRBD1 (5 bases). From germline, CDR1 is SGHDN and CDR2 FVKESK. V dropped 8 bases and J dropped 2 bases, with 7 bases sitting between them. The CDR3 runs to 12 residues. CDR3 residues: CASAGAGNTIYF. CDR3 DNA sequence: TGTGCCAGCGCGGGGGCTGGAAACACCATATATTTT.

The J gene is TRBJ1-4, the V gene TRBV18; D is unresolved. The CDR3 loop spans 16 amino acids. CDR1 is KGHSH and CDR2 is LQKENI in the germline V gene. V dropped 3 bases and J dropped 1 base, with 12 bases sitting between them. The CDR3 nucleotides read TGTGCCAGCTCACCGTCGGTAGTGGTAACTAATGAAAAACTGTTTTTT. It yields the protein CASSPSVVVTNEKLFF.

V and J are TRBV7-9 and TRBJ1-2, with a tentative D call TRBD1 (5 bases). V lost 5 bases and J 0 bases, leaving 13 bases between the germline ends. The CDR3 length is 15 residues. The germline gives CDR1 SEHNR, CDR2 FQNEAQ (reference sequence). CDR3 residues: CASSQNLGANYGYTF. In DNA, the CDR3 is TGTGCCAGCAGCCAAAATTTAGGGGCTAACTATGGCTACACCTTC.

J is TRBJ1-2 and V is TRBV29-1, with 7 nucleotides matching TRBD1. With 2 bases clipped from V and 5 bases from J, the junction kept 2 bases outside the gene matches. The CDR3 consists of 12 residues. CDR1 and CDR2 (germline): SQVTM, ANQGSEA. The CDR3 DNA is TGCAGCGTTGAAACAGGGGCTTATGGCTACACCTTC. Its translation is CSVETGAYGYTF.

The genes are TRBV30 and TRBJ1-5, with a weak D call TRBD1 (6 bases). The V end was cut by 2 bases, the J end by 5 bases, with 28 bases between. Germline assignment: CDR1 GTSNPN and CDR2 SVGIG (reference sequence). The length of the CDR3 is 19 residues. CDR3 protein: CAWSTDPRATGSRDQPQHF. The CDR3 bases are TGTGCCTGGAGTACGGACCCGAGGGCAACAGGGAGCCGGGATCAGCCCCAGCATTTT.

The chain employs TRBV4-3 and TRBJ1-2, with D perhaps matching TRBD1 (6 bases). Germline V gives CDR1 LGHNA, CDR2 YSLEER. V shed 0 bases and J shed 4 bases, with 12 bases lying between them. CDR3 length: 15 residues. The CDR3 region has the DNA TGCGCCAGCAGCCAAGAGGCAGGGGCGCCCTATGGCTACACCTTC. It yields the protein CASSQEAGAPYGYTF.

V and J are TRBV7-9 and TRBJ2-7; 9 bases agree with TRBD1. J gave up 5 bases and V 6 bases, and 8 bases lay outside the gene matches. The length of the CDR3 is 14 residues. Looked up from germline, CDR1 is SEHNR and CDR2 is FQNEAQ (reference sequence). The CDR3 coding sequence is TGTGCCAGCAGACCCGGGACAGGGTGGGACGAGCAGTACTTC. It specifies CASRPGTGWDEQYF.

V gene TRBV19 combines with J gene TRBJ1-3; tentatively, D is TRBD1 (5 bases). V was shortened by 7 bases and J by 1 base, with 14 bases between the two germline ends. The germline V gene has CDR1 LNHDA and CDR2 SQIVND (reference sequence). This CDR3 has 15 amino acids. The CDR3 loop reads CASTLSRDSGNTIYF. Written as DNA, the CDR3 is TGTGCCAGTACGCTGAGCAGGGATTCTGGAAACACCATATATTTT.

This chain's CDR3 is CASSLVGTRNYNEQFF. As DNA, the CDR3 is TGTGCCAGCAGCTTAGTGGGGACTAGGAACTACAATGAGCAGTTCTTC. The genes are TRBV7-2 and TRBJ2-1; 8 bases are shared with TRBD2. CDR3 length equals 16 residues. CDR1 and CDR2 from the germline V gene are SGHTA and FQGNSA. V was clipped by 1 base and J by 3 bases; unmatched bases: 5.

A single count supports this clone. The rearrangement joins TRBV4-1 to TRBJ2-7; 7 bases align to TRBD1. The V segment lost 4 bases and the J segment 2 bases; nucleotides outside the gene matches: 8. The CDR3 spans 15 residues. Per the germline V gene, CDR1 is MGHRA and CDR2 is YSYEKL. The CDR3 region is CASSRTGTDTYEQYF. The CDR3 nucleotides are TGCGCCAGCAGCCGGACTGGGACAGATACCTACGAGCAGTACTTC.

The J gene is TRBJ2-5, the V gene TRBV2; TRBD2 aligns across 9 bases. Germline V lookup: CDR1 SNHLY, CDR2 FYNNEI. J was trimmed by 0 bases and V by 4 bases; bases with no gene match: 6. This CDR3 is 16 amino acids long. CDR3 in DNA: TGTGCCAGCAGTGCGATTAGCGGGAGAGACCAAGAGACCCAGTACTTC. It specifies CASSAISGRDQETQYF.

This clone turned up a few times. The chain recombines TRBV11-2 with TRBJ1-4; tentative D call: TRBD1 (5 bases). Germline CDR1 is SGHAT and CDR2 is FQNNGV. V was trimmed by 0 bases and J by 5 bases, leaving 13 bases between them. CDR3 length: 16 amino acids. The CDR3 bases are TGTGCCAGCAGCTTAGATCGGCAGGGAAACAATGAAAAACTGTTTTTT. It specifies CASSLDRQGNNEKLFF. Complete variable domain (other parts from reference TRBV11-2 and TRBJ1-4): EAGVAQSPRYKIIEKRQSVAFWCNPISGHATLYWYQQILGQGPKLLIQFQNNGVVDDSQLPKDRFSAERLKGVDSTLKIQPAKLEDSAVYLCASSLDRQGNNEKLFFGSGTQLSVL.

This chain uses TRBV5-6 with TRBJ2-2, with D hard to call. With 1 base removed from V and 2 bases from J, the gap between germline ends came to 6 bases. The germline V gene encodes CDR1 SGHDT and CDR2 YYEEEE. This CDR3 region has 14 residues. CDR3 region: CASSLFLNTGELFF. CDR3 nucleotides: TGTGCCAGCAGCTTGTTTCTTAACACCGGGGAGCTGTTTTTT.

The CDR3 loop reads CAWSGQEDQPQHF. The CDR3 DNA reads TGTGCCTGGTCGGGACAAGAGGATCAGCCCCAGCATTTT. This sequence joins TRBV30 and TRBJ1-5; D is possibly TRBD1 (6 bases). CDR1 is GTSNPN and CDR2 is SVGIG in the germline V gene (reference sequence). V was cut by 5 bases and J by 5 bases, with 13 bases left in between. The CDR3 is made up of 13 amino acids.

As DNA, the CDR3 is TGTGCCAGTAGTCGAGGGGAAAGCGGGCCTTACGAGCAGTACTTC. As protein: CASSRGESGPYEQYF. The chain couples TRBV19 to TRBJ2-7; D may be TRBD2 (6 bases). With 5 bases removed from V and 4 bases from J, the gap between germline ends came to 18 bases. CDR1 LNHDA and CDR2 SQIVND come from the germline V gene (reference sequence). This CDR3 is 15 amino acids long.

The chain carries TRBV5-1 and TRBJ2-7; 13 bases match TRBD2. Germline-derived CDR1 and CDR2 are SGHRS and YFSETQ. The CDR3 consists of 18 residues. J lost 2 bases, V lost 0 bases, and 8 bases had no gene match. The CDR3 nucleotides read TGCGCCAGCAGCTTGGGGGGCACGGGACTAGCGGGAACCTACGAGCAGTACTTC. Translating it yields CASSLGGTGLAGTYEQYF. Combining the CDR3 with reference TRBV5-1 and TRBJ2-7 gives the whole variable domain KAGVTQTPRYLIKTRGQQVTLSCSPISGHRSVSWYQQTPGQGLQFLFEYFSETQRNKGNFPGRFSGRQFSNSRSEMNVSTLELGDSALYLCASSLGGTGLAGTYEQYFGPGTRLTVT.

The chain combines TRBV6-5 with TRBJ2-7; possible D gene TRBD1, 5 bases. CDR3 length: 14 residues. V dropped 2 bases and J dropped 2 bases, with 10 bases sitting between them. Germline V gives CDR1 MNHEY, CDR2 SVGAGI. In DNA, the CDR3 is TGTGCCAGCAGTTACGGCCAGGACACCTACGAGCAGTACTTC. Amino acid sequence: CASSYGQDTYEQYF.

V gene TRBV3-1 (or the pseudogene TRBV3-2) combines with J gene TRBJ2-7, with 8 bases aligning to TRBD2. Per the germline V gene, CDR1 is LGHDT and CDR2 is YNNKEL (reference sequence). This CDR3 contains 14 residues. After removal of 9 bases from V and 3 bases from J, the junction contained 10 bases not matched to a gene. CDR3 DNA: TGTGCCAGTTGCCCGGGACTAGGGGTCTACGAGCAGTACTTC. It translates to CASCPGLGVYEQYF.

The rearrangement uses TRBV28 and TRBJ1-1; possible D gene TRBD1, 5 bases. V lost 5 bases, J lost 3 bases, and 13 bases lay in between. This CDR3 is 14 amino acids long. The germline V gene has CDR1 MDHEN and CDR2 SYDVKM. Here the CDR3 reads CASSLRGGYTEAFF. For the CDR3, the DNA is TGTGCCAGCAGTCTGCGGGGGGGATACACTGAAGCTTTCTTT.

The chain carries TRBV11-3 and TRBJ2-7, with 9 bases aligning to TRBD1. The germline V gene has CDR1 SGHNT and CDR2 YENEEA. Trimming removed 4 bases from V and 2 bases from J; junction bases left unmatched: 6. CDR3 length equals 15 residues. The CDR3 reads CASSSDRGLPYEQYF. CDR3 DNA: TGTGCCAGCAGCTCGGACAGGGGTCTCCCCTACGAGCAGTACTTC.

V gene TRBV6-5 combines with J gene TRBJ1-1; D remains unclear. This CDR3 region has 13 residues. The germline gives CDR1 MNHEY, CDR2 SVGAGI. V gave up 7 bases and J gave up 1 base, with 10 bases separating them. CDR3 sequence (DNA): TGTGCCAGCAACTTAAACTCGAACACTGAAGCTTTCTTT. It translates to CASNLNSNTEAFF.

V and J are TRBV9 and TRBJ2-3; weak D call: TRBD1 (6 bases). There are 16 residues in the CDR3. Germline V CDR1 and CDR2: SGDLS, YYNGEE. Trimming removed 4 bases at V and 2 bases at J, with 17 bases between. In DNA form, the CDR3 reads TGTGCCAGCAGCCCTTCAGGGGCAGATTACACAGATACGCAGTATTTT. It specifies CASSPSGADYTDTQYF.